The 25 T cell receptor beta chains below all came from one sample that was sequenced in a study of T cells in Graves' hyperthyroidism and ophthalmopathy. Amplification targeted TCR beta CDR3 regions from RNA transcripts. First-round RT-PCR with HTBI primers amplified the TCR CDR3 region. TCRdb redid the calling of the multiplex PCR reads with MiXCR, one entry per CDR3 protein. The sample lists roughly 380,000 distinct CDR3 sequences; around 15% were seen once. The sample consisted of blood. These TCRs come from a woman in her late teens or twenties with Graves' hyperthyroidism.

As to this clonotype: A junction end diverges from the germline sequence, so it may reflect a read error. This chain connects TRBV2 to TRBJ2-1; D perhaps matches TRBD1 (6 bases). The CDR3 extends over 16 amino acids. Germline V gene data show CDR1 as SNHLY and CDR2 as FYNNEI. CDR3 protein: CASSELGANSCNEQFF. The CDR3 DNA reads TGTGCCAGCAGTGAATTGGGGGCTAACTCCTGCAATGAGCAGTTCTTC. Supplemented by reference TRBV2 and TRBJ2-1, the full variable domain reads EPEVTQTPSHQVTQMGQEVILRCVPISNHLYFYWYRQILGQKVEFLVSFYNNEISEKSEIFDDQFSVERPDGSNFTLKIRSTKLEDSAMYFCASSELGANSCNEQFFGPGTRLTVL.

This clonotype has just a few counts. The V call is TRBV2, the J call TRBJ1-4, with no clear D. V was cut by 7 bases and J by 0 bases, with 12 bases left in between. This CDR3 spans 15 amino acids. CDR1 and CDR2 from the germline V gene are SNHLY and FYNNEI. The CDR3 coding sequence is TGTGCCAGCACTTTACGGACTGCAACTAATGAAAAACTGTTTTTT. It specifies CASTLRTATNEKLFF.

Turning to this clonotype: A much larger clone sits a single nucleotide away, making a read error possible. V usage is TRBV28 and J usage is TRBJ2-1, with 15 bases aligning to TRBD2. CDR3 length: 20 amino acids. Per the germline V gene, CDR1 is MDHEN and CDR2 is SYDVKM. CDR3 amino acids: CASSSNGLAGGPAGDNEQSF. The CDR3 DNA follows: TGTGCCAGCAGTTCGAACGGACTAGCGGGAGGGCCTGCAGGGGACAATGAGCAGTCCTTC.

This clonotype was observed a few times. The CDR3 bases are TGTGCCATCAGTGGGGGGAATCAGCCCCAGCATTTT. Its translation is CAISGGNQPQHF. V usage is TRBV10-3 and J usage is TRBJ1-5; D possibly corresponds to TRBD1 (5 bases). The V end lost 4 bases, the J end lost 4 bases, and 5 bases lay between the germline ends. Per the germline V gene, CDR1 is ENHRY and CDR2 is SYGVKD. There are 12 residues in the CDR3.

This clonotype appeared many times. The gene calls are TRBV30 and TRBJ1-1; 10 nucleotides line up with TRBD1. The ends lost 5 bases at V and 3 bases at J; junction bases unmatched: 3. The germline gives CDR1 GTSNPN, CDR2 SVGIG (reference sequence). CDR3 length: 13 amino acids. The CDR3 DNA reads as TGTGCCTGGCGGACAGGGGGGTACACTGAAGCTTTCTTT. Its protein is CAWRTGGYTEAFF.

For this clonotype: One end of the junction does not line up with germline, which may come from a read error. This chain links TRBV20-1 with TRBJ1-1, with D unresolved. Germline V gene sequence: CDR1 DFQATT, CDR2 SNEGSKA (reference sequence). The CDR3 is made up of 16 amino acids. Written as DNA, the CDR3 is TGCAGTGCTAGGGATTTTGCAGGCGGGTTGAACACTGAGGCTTTCTTT. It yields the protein CSARDFAGGLNTEAFF.

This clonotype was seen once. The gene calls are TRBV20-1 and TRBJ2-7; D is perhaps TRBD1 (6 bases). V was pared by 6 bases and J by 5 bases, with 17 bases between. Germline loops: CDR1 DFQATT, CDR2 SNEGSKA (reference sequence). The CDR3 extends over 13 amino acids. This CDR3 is CSAPGPGAHEQYF. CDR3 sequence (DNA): TGCAGTGCCCCGGGACCAGGGGCCCACGAGCAGTACTTC.

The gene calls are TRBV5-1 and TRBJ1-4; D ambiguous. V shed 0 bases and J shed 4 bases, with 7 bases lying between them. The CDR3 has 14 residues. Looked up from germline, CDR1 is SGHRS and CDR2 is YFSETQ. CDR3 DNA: TGCGCCAGCAGCTTGGCCTTAAGTAATGAAAAACTGTTTTTT. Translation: CASSLALSNEKLFF.

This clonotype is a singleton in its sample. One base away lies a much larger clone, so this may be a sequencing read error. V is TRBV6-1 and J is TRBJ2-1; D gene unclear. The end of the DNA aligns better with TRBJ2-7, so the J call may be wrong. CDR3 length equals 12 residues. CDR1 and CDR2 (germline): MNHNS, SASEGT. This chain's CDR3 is CASGQAYNEQYF. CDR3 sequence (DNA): TGTGCCAGCGGGCAGGCCTACAATGAGCAGTACTTC.

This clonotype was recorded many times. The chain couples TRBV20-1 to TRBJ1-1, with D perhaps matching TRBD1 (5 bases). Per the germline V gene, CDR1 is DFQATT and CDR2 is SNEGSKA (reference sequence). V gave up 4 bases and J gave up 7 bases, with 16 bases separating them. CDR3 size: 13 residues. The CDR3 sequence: CSATTGGKVEAFF. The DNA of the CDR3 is TGCAGTGCTACCACGGGGGGGAAGGTTGAAGCTTTCTTT.

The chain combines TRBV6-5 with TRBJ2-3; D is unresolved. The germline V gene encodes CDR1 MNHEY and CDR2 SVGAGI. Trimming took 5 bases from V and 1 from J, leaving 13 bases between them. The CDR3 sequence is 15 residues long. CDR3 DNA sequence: TGTGCCAGCAGTGACTTGAGTCAGGGCACAGATACGCAGTATTTT. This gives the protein CASSDLSQGTDTQYF.

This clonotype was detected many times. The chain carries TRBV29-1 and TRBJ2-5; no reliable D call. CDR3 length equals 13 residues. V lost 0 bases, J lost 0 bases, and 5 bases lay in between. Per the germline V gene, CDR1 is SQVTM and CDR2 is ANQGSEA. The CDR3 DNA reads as TGCAGCGTTGAAGAGTTGTACCAAGAGACCCAGTACTTC. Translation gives CSVEELYQETQYF.

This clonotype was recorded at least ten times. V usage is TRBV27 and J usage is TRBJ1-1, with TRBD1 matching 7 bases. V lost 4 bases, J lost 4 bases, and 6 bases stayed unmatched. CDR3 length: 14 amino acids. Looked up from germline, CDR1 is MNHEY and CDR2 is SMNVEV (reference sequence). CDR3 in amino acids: CASSSTGFGTEAFF. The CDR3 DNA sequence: TGTGCCAGCAGTTCGACAGGGTTTGGCACTGAAGCTTTCTTT.

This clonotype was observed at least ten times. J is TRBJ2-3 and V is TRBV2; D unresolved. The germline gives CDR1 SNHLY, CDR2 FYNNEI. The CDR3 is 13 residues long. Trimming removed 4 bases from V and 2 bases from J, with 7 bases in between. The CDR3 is CASSVGNTDTQYF. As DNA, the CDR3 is TGTGCCAGCAGTGTTGGAAACACAGATACGCAGTATTTT.

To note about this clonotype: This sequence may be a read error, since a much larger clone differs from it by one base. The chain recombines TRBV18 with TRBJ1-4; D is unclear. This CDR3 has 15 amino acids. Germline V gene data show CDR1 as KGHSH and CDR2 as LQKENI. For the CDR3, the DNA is TGTGCCTGCTCCCCTCCTGGCGTAAAGACTGAAAAACTGTTTTTT. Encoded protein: CACSPPGVKTEKLFF.

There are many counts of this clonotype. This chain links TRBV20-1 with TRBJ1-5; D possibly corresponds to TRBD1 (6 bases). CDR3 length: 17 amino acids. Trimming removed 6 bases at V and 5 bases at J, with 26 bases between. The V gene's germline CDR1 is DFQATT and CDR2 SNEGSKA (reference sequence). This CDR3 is CSALAATGTMADQPQHF. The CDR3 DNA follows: TGCAGTGCCCTAGCGGCGACCGGGACAATGGCCGATCAGCCCCAGCATTTT.

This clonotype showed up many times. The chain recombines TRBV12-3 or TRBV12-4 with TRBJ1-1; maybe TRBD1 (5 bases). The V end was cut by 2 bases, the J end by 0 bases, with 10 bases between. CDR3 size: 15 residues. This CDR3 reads CASSLSQGMNTEAFF. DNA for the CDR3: TGTGCCAGCAGTTTATCCCAGGGAATGAACACTGAAGCTTTCTTT.

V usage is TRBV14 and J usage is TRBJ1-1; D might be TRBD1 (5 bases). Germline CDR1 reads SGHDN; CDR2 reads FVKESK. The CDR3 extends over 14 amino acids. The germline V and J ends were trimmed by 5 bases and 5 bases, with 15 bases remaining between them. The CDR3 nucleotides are TGTGCCAGCAGCTCCCTGGCAGGGATAACTGAAGCTTTCTTT. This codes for CASSSLAGITEAFF.

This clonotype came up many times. The CDR3 nucleotides read TGTGCCAGCAGCTTGGAAGGGTTCCAGCCCCAGCATTTT. This sequence encodes CASSLEGFQPQHF. J is TRBJ1-5 and V is TRBV5-5; no firm D call. CDR3 length: 13 residues. V gave up 0 bases and J gave up 7 bases, with 8 bases separating them. Per germline, CDR1 SGHKS and CDR2 YYEKEE (reference sequence).

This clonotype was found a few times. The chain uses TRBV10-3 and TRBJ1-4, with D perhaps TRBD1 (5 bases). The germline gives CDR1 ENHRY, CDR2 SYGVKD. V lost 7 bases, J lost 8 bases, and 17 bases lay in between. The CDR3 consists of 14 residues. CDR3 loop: CAITERGPLEKLFF. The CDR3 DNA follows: TGTGCCATCACCGAACGGGGCCCCCTAGAAAAACTGTTTTTT.

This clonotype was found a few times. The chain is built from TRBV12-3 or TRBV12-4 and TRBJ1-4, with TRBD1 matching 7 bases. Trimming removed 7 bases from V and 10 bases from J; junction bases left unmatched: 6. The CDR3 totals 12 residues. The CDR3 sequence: CASKTGYGKLFF. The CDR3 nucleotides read TGTGCCAGCAAGACAGGGTACGGAAAACTGTTTTTT.

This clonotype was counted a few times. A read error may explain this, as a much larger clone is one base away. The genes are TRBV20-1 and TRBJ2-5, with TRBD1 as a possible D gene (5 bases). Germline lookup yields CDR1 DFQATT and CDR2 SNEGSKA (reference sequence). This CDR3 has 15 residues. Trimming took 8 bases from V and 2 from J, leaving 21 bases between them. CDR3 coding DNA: TGCAGTACCCCGCCCCGACAGATATCACAAGAGACCCAGTACTTC. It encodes CSTPPRQISQETQYF.

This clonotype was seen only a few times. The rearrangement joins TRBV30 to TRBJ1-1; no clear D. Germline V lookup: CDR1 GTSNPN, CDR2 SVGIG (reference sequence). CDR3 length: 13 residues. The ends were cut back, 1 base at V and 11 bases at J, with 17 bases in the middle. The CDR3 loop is CAWSDESANGAFF. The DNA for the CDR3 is TGTGCCTGGAGTGACGAGTCGGCCAATGGGGCTTTCTTT.

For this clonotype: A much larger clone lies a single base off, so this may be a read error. CDR3 in amino acids: CASTPDLAKNTQYF. CDR3 nucleotides: TGTGCCAGCACCCCGGACCTAGCCAAAAACACTCAGTACTTC. V usage is TRBV28 and J usage is TRBJ2-4, with a possible D match to TRBD2 (5 bases). The germline V gene has CDR1 MDHEN and CDR2 SYDVKM. The CDR3 contains 14 residues.

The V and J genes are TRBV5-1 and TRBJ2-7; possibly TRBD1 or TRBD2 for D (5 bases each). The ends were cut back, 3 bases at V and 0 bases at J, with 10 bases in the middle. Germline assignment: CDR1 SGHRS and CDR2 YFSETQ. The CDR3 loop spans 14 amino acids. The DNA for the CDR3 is TGCGCCAGCAGCTGGGACGGGACCTCCTACGAGCAGTACTTC. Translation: CASSWDGTSYEQYF.